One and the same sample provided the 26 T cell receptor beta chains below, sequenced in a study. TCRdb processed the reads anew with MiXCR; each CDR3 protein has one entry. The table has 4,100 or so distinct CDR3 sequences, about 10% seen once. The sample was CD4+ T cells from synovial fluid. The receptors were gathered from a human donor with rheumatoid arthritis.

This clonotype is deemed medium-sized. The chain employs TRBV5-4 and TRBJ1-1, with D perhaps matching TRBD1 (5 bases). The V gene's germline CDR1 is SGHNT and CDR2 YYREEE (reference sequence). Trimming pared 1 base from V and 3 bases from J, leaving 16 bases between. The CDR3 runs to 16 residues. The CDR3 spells CASSLLVGQGDTEAFF. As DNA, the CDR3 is TGTGCCAGCAGCTTGTTGGTAGGGCAGGGTGACACTGAAGCTTTCTTT.

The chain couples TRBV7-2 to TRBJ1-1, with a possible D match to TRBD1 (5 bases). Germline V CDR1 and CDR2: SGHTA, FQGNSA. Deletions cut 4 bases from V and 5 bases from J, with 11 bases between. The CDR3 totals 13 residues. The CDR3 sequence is CASSSQGGTEAFF. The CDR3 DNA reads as TGTGCCAGCAGCTCCCAGGGCGGTACTGAAGCTTTCTTT.

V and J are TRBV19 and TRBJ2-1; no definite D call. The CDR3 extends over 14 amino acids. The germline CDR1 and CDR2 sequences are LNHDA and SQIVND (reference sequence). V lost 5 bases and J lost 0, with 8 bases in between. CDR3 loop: CASSPQSSYNEQFF. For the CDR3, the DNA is TGTGCCAGTAGTCCACAGAGCTCCTACAATGAGCAGTTCTTC.

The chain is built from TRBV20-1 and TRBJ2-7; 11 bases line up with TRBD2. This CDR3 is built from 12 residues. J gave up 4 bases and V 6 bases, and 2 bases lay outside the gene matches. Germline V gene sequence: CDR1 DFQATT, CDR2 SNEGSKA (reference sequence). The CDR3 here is CSARTSGYEQYF. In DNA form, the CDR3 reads TGCAGTGCAAGGACTAGCGGGTACGAGCAGTACTTC.

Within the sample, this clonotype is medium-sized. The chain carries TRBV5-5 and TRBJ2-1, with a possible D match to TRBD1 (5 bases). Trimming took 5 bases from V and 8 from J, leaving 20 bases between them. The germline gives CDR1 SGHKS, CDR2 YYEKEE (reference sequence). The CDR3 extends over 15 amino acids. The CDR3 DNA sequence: TGTGCCAGCAGATCAGGGTGGGCTAGTTTCGATGAGCAGTTCTTC. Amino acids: CASRSGWASFDEQFF.

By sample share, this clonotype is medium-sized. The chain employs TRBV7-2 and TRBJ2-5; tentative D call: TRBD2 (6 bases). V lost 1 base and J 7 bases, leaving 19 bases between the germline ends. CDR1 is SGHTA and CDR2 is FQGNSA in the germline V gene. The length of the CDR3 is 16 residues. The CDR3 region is CASSLDPADGRGTQYF. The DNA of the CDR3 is TGTGCCAGCAGCTTAGACCCCGCGGACGGGAGAGGGACCCAGTACTTC.

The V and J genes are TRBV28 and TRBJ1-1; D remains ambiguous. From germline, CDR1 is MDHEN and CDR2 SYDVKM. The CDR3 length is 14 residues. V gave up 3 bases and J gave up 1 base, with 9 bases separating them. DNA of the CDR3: TGTGCCAGCAGTTTTGGCTGGGGGAACACTGAAGCTTTCTTT. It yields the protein CASSFGWGNTEAFF.

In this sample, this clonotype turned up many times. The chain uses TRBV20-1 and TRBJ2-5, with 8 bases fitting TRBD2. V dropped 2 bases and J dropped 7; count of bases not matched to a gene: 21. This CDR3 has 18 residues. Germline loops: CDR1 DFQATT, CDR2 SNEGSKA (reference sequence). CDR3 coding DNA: TGCAGTGCTAGATATCCAGCGGGAGCACGTAAGGGCCAGGGGACCCAGTACTTC. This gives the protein CSARYPAGARKGQGTQYF.

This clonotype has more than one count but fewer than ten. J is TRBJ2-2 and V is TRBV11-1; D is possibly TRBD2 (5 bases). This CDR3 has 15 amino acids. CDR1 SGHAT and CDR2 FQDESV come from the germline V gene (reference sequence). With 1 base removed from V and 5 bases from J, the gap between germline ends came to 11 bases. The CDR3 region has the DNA TGTGCCAGCAGCTTAGGATTAGCGCGGACCGGGGAGCTGTTTTTT. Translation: CASSLGLARTGELFF. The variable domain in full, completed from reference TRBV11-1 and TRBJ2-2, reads EAEVAQSPRYKITEKSQAVAFWCDPISGHATLYWYRQILGQGPELLVQFQDESVVDDSQLPKDRFSAERLKGVDSTLKIQPAELGDSAMYLCASSLGLARTGELFFGEGSRLTVL.

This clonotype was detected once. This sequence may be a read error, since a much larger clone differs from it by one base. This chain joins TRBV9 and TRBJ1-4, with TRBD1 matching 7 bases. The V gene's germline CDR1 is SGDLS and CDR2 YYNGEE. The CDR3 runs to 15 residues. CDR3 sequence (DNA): TGTGCCAGCAGCGTAGGGTCTGAGACAGGGCAAAAACGGTTTTTT. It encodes CASSVGSETGQKRFF.

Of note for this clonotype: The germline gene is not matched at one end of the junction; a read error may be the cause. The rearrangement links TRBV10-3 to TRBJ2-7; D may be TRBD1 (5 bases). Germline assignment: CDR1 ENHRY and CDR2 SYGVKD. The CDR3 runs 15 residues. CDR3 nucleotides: TGTGCCACCAGTGAGTCAGTGACAGACTCCTACGAGCAGTACTTC. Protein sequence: CATSESVTDSYEQYF.

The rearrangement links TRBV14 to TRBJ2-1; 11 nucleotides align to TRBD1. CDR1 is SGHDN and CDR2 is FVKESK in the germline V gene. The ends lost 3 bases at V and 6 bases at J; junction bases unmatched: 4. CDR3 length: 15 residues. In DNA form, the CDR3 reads TGTGCCAGCAGCCAGATCGGGACAGGGGGCAATGAGCAGTTCTTC. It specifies CASSQIGTGGNEQFF.

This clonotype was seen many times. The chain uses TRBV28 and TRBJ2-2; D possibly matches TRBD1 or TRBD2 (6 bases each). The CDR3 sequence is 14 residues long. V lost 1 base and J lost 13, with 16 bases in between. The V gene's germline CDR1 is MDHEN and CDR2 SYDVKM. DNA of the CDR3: TGTGCCAGCAGTTTATCGGAGGGACAACTGGGGCTGTTTTTT. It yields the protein CASSLSEGQLGLFF.

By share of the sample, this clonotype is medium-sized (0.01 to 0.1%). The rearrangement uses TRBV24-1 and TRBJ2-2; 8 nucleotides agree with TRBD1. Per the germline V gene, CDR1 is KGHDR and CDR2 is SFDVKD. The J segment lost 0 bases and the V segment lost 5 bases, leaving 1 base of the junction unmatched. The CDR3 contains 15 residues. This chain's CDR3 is CATSGDRPNTGELFF. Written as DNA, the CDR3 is TGTGCCACCAGTGGGGACAGGCCGAACACCGGGGAGCTGTTTTTT.

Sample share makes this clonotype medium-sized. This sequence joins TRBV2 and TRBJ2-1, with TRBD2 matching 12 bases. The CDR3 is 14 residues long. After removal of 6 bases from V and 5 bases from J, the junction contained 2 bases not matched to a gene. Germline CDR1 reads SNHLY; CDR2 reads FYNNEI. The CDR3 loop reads CASSRTSGNNEQFF. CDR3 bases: TGTGCCAGCAGCCGGACTAGCGGGAACAATGAGCAGTTCTTC.

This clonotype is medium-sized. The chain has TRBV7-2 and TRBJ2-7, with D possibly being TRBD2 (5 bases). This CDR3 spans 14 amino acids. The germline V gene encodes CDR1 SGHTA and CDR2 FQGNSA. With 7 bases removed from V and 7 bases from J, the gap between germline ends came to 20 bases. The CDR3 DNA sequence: TGTGCCAGCAACCCGAAGACTAACACGGGGGAGCAGTACTTC. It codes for CASNPKTNTGEQYF.

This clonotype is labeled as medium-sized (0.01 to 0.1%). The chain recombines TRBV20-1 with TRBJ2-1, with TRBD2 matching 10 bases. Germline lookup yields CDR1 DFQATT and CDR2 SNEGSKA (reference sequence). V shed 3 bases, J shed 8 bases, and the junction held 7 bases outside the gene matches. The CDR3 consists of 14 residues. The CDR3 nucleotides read TGCAGTGCTAGCCTAGCGGGAGTTAGAGATGAGCAGTTCTTC. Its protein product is CSASLAGVRDEQFF.

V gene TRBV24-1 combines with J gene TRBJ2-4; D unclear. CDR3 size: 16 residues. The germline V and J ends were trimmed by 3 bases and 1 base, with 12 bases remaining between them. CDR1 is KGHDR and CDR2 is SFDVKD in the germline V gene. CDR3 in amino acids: CATSDRANGAKNIQYF. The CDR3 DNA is TGTGCCACCAGTGATCGGGCGAATGGGGCCAAAAACATTCAGTACTTC.

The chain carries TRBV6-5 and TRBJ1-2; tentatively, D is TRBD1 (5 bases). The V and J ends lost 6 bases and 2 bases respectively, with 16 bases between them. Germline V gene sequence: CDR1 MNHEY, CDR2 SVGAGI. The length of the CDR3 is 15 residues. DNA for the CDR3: TGTGCCAGCAGGTCTAATAGGGGCGGCAACTATGGCTACACCTTC. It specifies CASRSNRGGNYGYTF.

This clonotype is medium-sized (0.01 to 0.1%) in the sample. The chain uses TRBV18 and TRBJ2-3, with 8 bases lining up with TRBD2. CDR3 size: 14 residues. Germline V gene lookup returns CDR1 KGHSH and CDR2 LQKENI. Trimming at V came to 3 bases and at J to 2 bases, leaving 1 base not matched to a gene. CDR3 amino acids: CASSPREATDTQYF. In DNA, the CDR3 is TGTGCCAGCTCACCGCGGGAGGCCACAGATACGCAGTATTTT.

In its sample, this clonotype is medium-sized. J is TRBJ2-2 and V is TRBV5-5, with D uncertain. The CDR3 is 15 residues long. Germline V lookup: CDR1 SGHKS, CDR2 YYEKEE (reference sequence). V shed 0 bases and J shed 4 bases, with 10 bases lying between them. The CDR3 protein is CASSLGQEPTGELFF. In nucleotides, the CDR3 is TGTGCCAGCAGCTTGGGCCAGGAACCCACCGGGGAGCTGTTTTTT.

The CDR3 coding sequence is TGTGCCAGCAGTAGTTTACCGACGAGACAGGGGACCTACGAGCAGTACTTC. Translated, it gives CASSSLPTRQGTYEQYF. This sequence joins TRBV6-2 or TRBV6-3 and TRBJ2-7; 8 nucleotides line up with TRBD1. The V gene's germline CDR1 is MNHEY and CDR2 SVGEGT. V shed 5 bases and J 2 bases; nucleotides not matched to a gene: 14. CDR3 length: 17 amino acids.

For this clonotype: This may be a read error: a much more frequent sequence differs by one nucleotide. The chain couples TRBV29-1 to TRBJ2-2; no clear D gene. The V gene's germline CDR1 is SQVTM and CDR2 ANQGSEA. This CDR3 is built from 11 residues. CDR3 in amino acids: CGVVSAGELFF. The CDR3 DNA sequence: TGCGGCGTTGTGTCTGCAGGGGAGCTGTTTTTT.

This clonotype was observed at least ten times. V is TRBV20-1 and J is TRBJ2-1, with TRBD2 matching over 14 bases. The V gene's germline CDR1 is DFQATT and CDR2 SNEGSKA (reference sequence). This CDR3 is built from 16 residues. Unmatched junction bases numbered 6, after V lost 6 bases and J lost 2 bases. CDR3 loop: CSAQTSGRATYNEQFF. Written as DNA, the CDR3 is TGCAGTGCCCAGACTAGCGGGAGGGCCACCTACAATGAGCAGTTCTTC.

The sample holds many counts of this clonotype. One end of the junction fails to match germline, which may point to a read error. CDR3 in DNA: TGCAGTGCAAGAGAGATGGATACGCAGTATTTT. It yields the protein CSAREMDTQYF. This chain uses TRBV20-1 with TRBJ2-3; D is unresolved. This CDR3 comprises 11 residues. CDR1 is DFQATT and CDR2 is SNEGSKA in the germline V gene (reference sequence).

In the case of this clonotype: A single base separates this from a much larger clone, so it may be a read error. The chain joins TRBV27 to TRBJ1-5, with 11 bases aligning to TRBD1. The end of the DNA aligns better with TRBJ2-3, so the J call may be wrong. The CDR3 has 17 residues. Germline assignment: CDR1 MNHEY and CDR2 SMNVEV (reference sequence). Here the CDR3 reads CASSLWTGGRSNQPQYF. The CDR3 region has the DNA TGTGCCAGCAGTCTATGGACAGGGGGCCGAAGCAATCAGCCCCAGTATTTT.